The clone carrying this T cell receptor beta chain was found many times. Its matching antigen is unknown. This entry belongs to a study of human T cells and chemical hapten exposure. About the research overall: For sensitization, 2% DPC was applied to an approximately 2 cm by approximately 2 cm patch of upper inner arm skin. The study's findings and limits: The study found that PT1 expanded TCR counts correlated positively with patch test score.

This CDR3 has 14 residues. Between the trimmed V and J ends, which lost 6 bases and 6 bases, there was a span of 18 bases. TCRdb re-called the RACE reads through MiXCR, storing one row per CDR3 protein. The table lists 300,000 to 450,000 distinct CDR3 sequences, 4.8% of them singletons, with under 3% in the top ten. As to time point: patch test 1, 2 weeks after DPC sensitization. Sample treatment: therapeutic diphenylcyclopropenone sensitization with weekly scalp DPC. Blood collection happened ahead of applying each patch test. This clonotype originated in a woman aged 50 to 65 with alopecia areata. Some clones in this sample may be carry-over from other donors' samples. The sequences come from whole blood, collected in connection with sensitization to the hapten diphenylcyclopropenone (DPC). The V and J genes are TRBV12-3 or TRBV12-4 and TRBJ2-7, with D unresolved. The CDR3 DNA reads TGTGCCAGCAGCAAAAAAATTGGTTGGCCCGAGCAGTACTTC. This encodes CASSKKIGWPEQYF.